This is a list of T cell receptor beta chains from one sample in a study of OX40 agonist ivuxolimab in advanced cancers. Using immunoSEQ multiplex PCR, the repertoire was profiled, and TCRdb retains in-frame clones only, with some absent. The top ten clones hold approximately 0.4% of a sample with approximately 70,000 clones, 75% to 85% of them seen once. Sequenced material: CD4+ or CD8+ T cells sorted from blood, taken in a trial of the OX40 agonist ivuxolimab. These receptors were taken from an adult with an advanced solid tumor such as melanoma, head and neck, liver or kidney cancer. Each CDR3 is given with its conserved first and last residue. The D gene is left open where the match is weak. Not all rows give a size; the values are once, few, many and, for expanded clones, a class.

j_gene	abundance	d_gene	v_gene	CDR3nt	CDR3aa
TRBJ2-3	NA	TRBD1	TRBV5-4	TGTGCCAGCAGCCCTGGGACGGTTCAGGGGGACGGCACAGATACGCAGTATTTT	CASSPGTVQGDGTDTQYF
TRBJ1-5	few	NA	TRBV18	TGTGCCAGCTCACTCGGGGAGGGAAGGACCCAGCATTTT	CASSLGEGRTQHF
TRBJ2-7	NA	NA	TRBV2	TGTGCCAGCAGTGGAGCGACTCGACACGAGCAGTACTTC	CASSGATRHEQYF
TRBJ2-7	NA	TRBD1	TRBV6-1	TGTGCCAGCAGTGCTCCCCCCGGGACAGGCTACGAGCAGTACTTC	CASSAPPGTGYEQYF
TRBJ1-5	NA	TRBD1	TRBV19	TGTGCCAGTACCACAGGGGAACGCAATCAGCCCCAGCATTTT	CASTTGERNQPQHF
TRBJ2-7	NA	NA	TRBV28	TGTGCCAGCGGGCCCTACGAGCAGTACTTC	CASGPYEQYF
TRBJ2-1	NA	NA	TRBV5-1	TGCGCCAGCCAATCCGGGACCGAGGGGTTCAATGAGCAGTTCTTC	CASQSGTEGFNEQFF
TRBJ1-5	NA	NA	TRBV2	TGTGCCAGCACAAGAAGGAATAGCAATCAGCCCCAGCATTTT	CASTRRNSNQPQHF
TRBJ1-1	NA	NA	TRBV9	TGTGCCAGCAGCGTAGATCTGGGGAGGAACACTGAAGCTTTCTTT	CASSVDLGRNTEAFF
TRBJ1-2	NA	NA	TRBV7-9	TGTGCCAGCAGCTTAGGGCAGAACTATGGCTACACCTTC	CASSLGQNYGYTF
TRBJ2-7	NA	NA	TRBV11-1	TGTGCCAGCAGCGCGGACCGGACCTACGAGCAGTACTTC	CASSADRTYEQYF
TRBJ1-1	few	TRBD1	TRBV2	TGTGCCAGCAGTGTGCAGGGGGTGAACACTGAAGCTTTCTTT	CASSVQGVNTEAFF
TRBJ2-6	NA	NA	TRBV18	TGTGCCAGCTCACCATCCGGGGCCAACGTCCTGACTTTC	CASSPSGANVLTF
TRBJ1-3	once	NA	TRBV5-1	TGCGCCAGCAGCAGGGAACCTGGAAACACCATATATTTT	CASSREPGNTIYF
TRBJ2-7	NA	TRBD2	TRBV27	TGTGCCAGCAGTTTATCGGGGACTAGCGGGAGGGGAGACGAGCAGTACTTC	CASSLSGTSGRGDEQYF
TRBJ1-5	NA	TRBD1	TRBV6-5	TGTGCCAGCAGTCGCCAGGGGGTTAGCAATCAGCCCCAGCATTTT	CASSRQGVSNQPQHF
TRBJ1-3	NA	NA	TRBV18	TGTGCCAGCTCACCACAGGGTACTGGAAACACCATATATTTT	CASSPQGTGNTIYF
TRBJ2-4	once	TRBD1	TRBV28	TGTGCCAGCGGATGGACAGGGGGGGCCAAAAACATTCAGTACTTC	CASGWTGGAKNIQYF
TRBJ2-1	NA	NA	TRBV6-1	TGTGCCAGCAGTGCCCAGGGGCCTCAAAGAATCTTC	CASSAQGPQRIF
TRBJ2-2	NA	TRBD1	TRBV5-4	TGTGCCAGCACATCAGGGGGCCGAAACACCGGGGAGCTGTTTTTT	CASTSGGRNTGELFF
TRBJ2-1	once	NA	TRBV5-1	TGCGCCAGCAGCTTGGATGGACAGACCTACAATGAGCAGTTCTTC	CASSLDGQTYNEQFF
TRBJ2-3	NA	NA	TRBV29-1	TGCAGCGTAGACCAGGGGGGCGGCACAGATACGCAGTATTTT	CSVDQGGGTDTQYF
TRBJ2-1	once	TRBD1	TRBV27	TGTGCCAGCAACCGGGACAGGGACATGTACAATGAGCAGTTCTTC	CASNRDRDMYNEQFF
TRBJ2-1	NA	NA	TRBV15	TGTGCCACCAGCAGCACCGGGACGTACAATGAGCAGTTCTTC	CATSSTGTYNEQFF
TRBJ2-5	once	NA	TRBV10-3	TGTGCCACGTCGGGGAAGGGTTTGGGGACCCAGTACTTC	CATSGKGLGTQYF
TRBJ1-5	NA	NA	TRBV28	TGTGCCAGCAGTTTGGAAGGAAGGGGTAGCAATCAGCCCCAGCATTTT	CASSLEGRGSNQPQHF
TRBJ1-4	NA	TRBD1	TRBV2	TGTGCCAGCAGGCAGGGGGCTTCTGAAAAACTGTTTTTT	CASRQGASEKLFF
TRBJ1-5	NA	TRBD1	TRBV28	TGTGCCAGCAGGGGAAGAGGGACAGGGCGGAATCAGCCCCAGCATTTT	CASRGRGTGRNQPQHF
TRBJ1-2	NA	TRBD1	TRBV15	TGTGCCACCAGCAGAGATCAAGGGGGCCGCTATGGCTACACCTTC	CATSRDQGGRYGYTF
TRBJ1-1	NA	NA	TRBV6-5	TGTGCCAGCAGTTATCGTGGGGGGATCACTGAAGCTTTCTTT	CASSYRGGITEAFF
TRBJ1-1	NA	NA	TRBV6-6	TGTGCCAGCAGTTGGGGTGAGAACACTGAAGCTTTCTTT	CASSWGENTEAFF
TRBJ1-4	NA	NA	TRBV11-2	TGTGCCAGCAGCCCGGTCGGTATAACTAATGAAAAACTGTTTTTT	CASSPVGITNEKLFF
TRBJ2-3	NA	NA	TRBV14	TGTGCCAGCAGCCAAGATCTGATAGCAGATACGCAGTATTTT	CASSQDLIADTQYF
TRBJ2-7	NA	NA	TRBV6-1	TGTGCCAGCAGCTACACCTACGAGCAGTACTTC	CASSYTYEQYF
TRBJ1-4	NA	TRBD1	TRBV5-1	TGCGCCAGCAGCCACCGAGGACAGGCAACTAATGAAAAACTGTTTTTT	CASSHRGQATNEKLFF
TRBJ1-1	NA	TRBD1	TRBV6-5	TGTGCCATCCGCGGGACAGGGGGTAACACTGAAGCTTTCTTT	CAIRGTGGNTEAFF
TRBJ2-2	NA	TRBD2	TRBV4-3	TGCGCCAGCAGCCAAGAAGGACTAGTCCCCGGGGAGCTGTTTTTT	CASSQEGLVPGELFF
TRBJ1-6	NA	NA	TRBV6-5	TGTGCCAGCAGTTCTGGGTTAAAAGCCTATAATTCACCCCTCCACTTT	CASSSGLKAYNSPLHF
TRBJ2-2	NA	NA	TRBV6-1	TGTGCCAGCAGATTGTGGGGGGACGGGGAGCTGTTTTTT	CASRLWGDGELFF
TRBJ2-1	NA	TRBD2	TRBV7-2	TGTGCCAGCAGCTCATCTAGCGGGAACTCCCATGAGCAGTTCTTC	CASSSSSGNSHEQFF
TRBJ1-4	NA	NA	TRBV10-3	TGTGCCATCAGTAAACAGGGAGCTGCTAATGAAAAACTGTTTTTT	CAISKQGAANEKLFF
TRBJ1-6	once	TRBD1	TRBV7-2	TGTGCCAGCAGGACCGGGACAGGGGTGATCCACTTT	CASRTGTGVIHF
TRBJ1-6	NA	NA	TRBV5-8	TGTGCCAGCGGAAAGACAGCCCTAAATTCACCCCTCCACTTT	CASGKTALNSPLHF
TRBJ1-2	NA	NA	TRBV5-5	TGTGCCAGCAGCTTTGACAGCGCTAACTATGGCTACACCTTC	CASSFDSANYGYTF
TRBJ2-3	NA	NA	TRBV30	TGTGCCTGGAGGGACATGGGGCCAGATACGCAGTATTTT	CAWRDMGPDTQYF
TRBJ2-5	NA	TRBD2	TRBV28	TGTGCCAGCAGTTTAACTCGGCTAGCGGGAGTTAGGGCGGACCAAGAGACCCAGTACTTC	CASSLTRLAGVRADQETQYF
TRBJ2-1	NA	TRBD2	TRBV11-3	TGTGCCAGCAGCTTAGGGAGCGGGGAGGACAATGAGCAGTTCTTC	CASSLGSGEDNEQFF
TRBJ2-2	NA	TRBD2	TRBV11-3	TGTGCCAGCAGCTCACAGGTGTGGCTAGCGGGAACCGGGGAGCTGTTTTTT	CASSSQVWLAGTGELFF
TRBJ2-1	NA	NA	TRBV11-3	TGTGCCAGCAGCTTAGGGGGGCTAGCTGGTGATGAGCAGTTCTTC	CASSLGGLAGDEQFF
TRBJ2-3	NA	NA	TRBV7-3	TGTGCCAGCAGCCGAGGAGATACGCAGTATTTT	CASSRGDTQYF
TRBJ1-2	NA	TRBD1	TRBV6-5	TGTGCCAGCAGGAGACAGGGGGCGGGTGGAGGCTACACCTTC	CASRRQGAGGGYTF
TRBJ2-7	NA	NA	TRBV9	TGTGCCAGCAGCGGTTCCGGGACTTCCTACGAGCAGTACTTC	CASSGSGTSYEQYF
TRBJ1-1	NA	NA	TRBV6-6	TGTGCCAGCACATGGATGAACACTGAAGCTTTCTTT	CASTWMNTEAFF
TRBJ2-1	NA	NA	TRBV6-5	TGTGCCAGCAGCCCGGGACTTGCCTACAATGAGCAGTTCTTC	CASSPGLAYNEQFF
TRBJ2-3	NA	TRBD1	TRBV7-9	TGTGCCAGCAGCTGGGGACAGGGGATAGATACGCAGTATTTT	CASSWGQGIDTQYF
TRBJ2-3	NA	NA	TRBV10-3	TGTGCCATCAGTGACCCAGGCGGGCGCACAGATACGCAGTATTTT	CAISDPGGRTDTQYF
TRBJ1-1	NA	NA	TRBV7-9	TGTGCCAGCAGCCTGACAACGAACACTGAAGCTTTCTTT	CASSLTTNTEAFF
TRBJ2-7	NA	NA	TRBV19	TGTGCCAGTAGTTCGGTGGGACTGGCCTACGAGCAGTACTTC	CASSSVGLAYEQYF
TRBJ2-7	NA	TRBD1	TRBV30	TGTGCCTGCGGACAGGGTTCCTACGAGCAGTACTTC	CACGQGSYEQYF
TRBJ1-1	NA	NA	TRBV19	TGTGCCAGTAGTATACAGGTTTGGAGGGACACTGAAGCTTTCTTT	CASSIQVWRDTEAFF